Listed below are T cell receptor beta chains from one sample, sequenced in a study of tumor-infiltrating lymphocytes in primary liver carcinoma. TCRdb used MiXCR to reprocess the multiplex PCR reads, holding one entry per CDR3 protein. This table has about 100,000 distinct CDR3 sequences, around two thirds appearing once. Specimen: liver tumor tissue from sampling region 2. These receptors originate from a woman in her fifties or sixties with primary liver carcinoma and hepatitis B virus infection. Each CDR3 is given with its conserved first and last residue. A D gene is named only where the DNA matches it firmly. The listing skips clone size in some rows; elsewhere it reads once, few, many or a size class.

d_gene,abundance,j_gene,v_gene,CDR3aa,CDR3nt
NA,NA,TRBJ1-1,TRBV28,CGSSLLSGAEAFF,TGTGGCAGCAGTTTATTATCTGGGGCTGAAGCTTTCTTT
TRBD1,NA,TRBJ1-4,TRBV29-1,CSVDAPRDSATRLFF,TGTAGCGTTGATGCCCCTCGGGACAGTGCGACGAGACTGTTTTTT
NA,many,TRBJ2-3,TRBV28,CASSLSVGGRQHQDTQYF,TGTGCCAGCAGTTTATCGGTCGGGGGGCGGCAGCATCAAGATACGCAGTATTTT
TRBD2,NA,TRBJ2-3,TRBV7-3,CVSSPIAGTTDTQYF,TGTGTCAGCAGCCCAATAGCGGGGACCACAGATACGCAGTATTTT
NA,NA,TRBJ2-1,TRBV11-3,CDSSLGRRKWGVDEQFF,TGTGACAGCAGCTTAGGTCGGCGGAAGTGGGGTGTCGATGAGCAGTTCTTC
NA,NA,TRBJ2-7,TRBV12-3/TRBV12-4,CVSSQDQLTYEQYF,TGTGTCAGCAGTCAGGACCAGTTAACCTATGAGCAGTACTTC
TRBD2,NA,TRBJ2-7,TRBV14,CTSSPGGGAYEQYF,TGTACCAGCAGCCCAGGCGGGGGAGCCTACGAGCAGTACTTC
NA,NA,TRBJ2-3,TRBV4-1,CASSQTQGPTDTQYF,TGCGCCAGCAGCCAAACCCAGGGACCCACAGATACGCAGTATTTT
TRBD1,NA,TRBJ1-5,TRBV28,CASGPTGQGAGRPQHF,TGTGCCAGCGGACCTACAGGACAGGGTGCCGGTCGGCCCCAGCATTTT
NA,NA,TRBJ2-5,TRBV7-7,CASSLGGHPGSPETQYF,TGTGCTAGCAGCTTAGGAGGTCATCCAGGGTCCCCAGAGACCCAGTACTTC
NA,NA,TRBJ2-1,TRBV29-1,CSVVASQIGEQFF,TGCAGCGTTGTCGCTAGCCAGATAGGGGAGCAGTTCTTT
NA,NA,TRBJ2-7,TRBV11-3,CARSLGTRASLEQYF,TGTGCCAGAAGCTTAGGGACAAGGGCCTCCCTCGAGCAGTACTTC
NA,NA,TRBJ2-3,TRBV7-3,CASSLAKSDTRYF,TGTGCCAGCAGCTTGGCCAAATCAGATACGCGATATTTT
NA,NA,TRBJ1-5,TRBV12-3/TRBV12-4,CASSPQGRRDRPQHF,TGTGCCAGCAGTCCACAAGGGAGAAGAGATCGGCCCCAGCATTTT
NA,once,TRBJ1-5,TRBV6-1,CASSNDNQLQHF,TGTGCCAGCAGTAACGACAATCAGCTCCAGCATTTT
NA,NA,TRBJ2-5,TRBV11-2,CASSSSGGGQTQYF,TGTGCCAGCAGCTCTAGTGGGGGCGGCCAGACCCAGTACTTC
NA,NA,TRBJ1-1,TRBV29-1,CRVSTGRGTEALF,TGCAGAGTTTCAACAGGGAGGGGCACTGAAGCTTTATTT
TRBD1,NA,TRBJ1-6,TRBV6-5,CASSPQGVTLHF,TGTGCCAGCAGTCCCCAGGGGGTAACCCTCCACTTT
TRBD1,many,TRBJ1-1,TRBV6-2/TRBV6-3,CASSAAMGRGNIGTEAFF,TGTGCCAGCAGCGCCGCCATGGGCAGGGGGAATATTGGCACTGAAGCTTTCTTT
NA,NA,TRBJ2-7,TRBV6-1,CASRSRGALLEHYF,TGTGCCAGCCGGAGTAGGGGGGCTCTTCTCGAGCACTACTTC
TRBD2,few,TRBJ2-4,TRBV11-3,CVSSPGRPRNIQYF,TGTGTCAGCAGCCCCGGGAGGCCTAGGAACATTCAGTACTTC
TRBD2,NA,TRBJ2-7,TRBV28,CASNPAGGATYEQYF,TGTGCCAGCAACCCCGCGGGGGGGGCGACCTACGAGCAGTACTTC
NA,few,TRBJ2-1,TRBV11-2,CASSAGTVDYDEQFF,TGTGCTAGCAGTGCCGGGACAGTGGACTACGATGAGCAGTTCTTC
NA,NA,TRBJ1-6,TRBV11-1,CASSRLGGSPLHF,TGTGCCAGCAGCCGACTTGGGGGTTCACCCCTCCACTTT
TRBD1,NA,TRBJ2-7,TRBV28,CASCLPGQGAHEQYF,TGTGCCAGCTGTTTACCGGGACAGGGCGCCCACGAGCAGTACTTC
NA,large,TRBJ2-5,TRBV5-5,CASSFGLMNQETQYF,TGTGCCAGCAGCTTTGGACTCATGAACCAAGAGACCCAGTACTTC
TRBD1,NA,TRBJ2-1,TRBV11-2,CASSIGLGQRFYNEQFF,TGTGCCAGCAGCATAGGACTGGGACAGAGATTCTACAATGAGCAGTTCTTC
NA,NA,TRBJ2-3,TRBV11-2,CARSLVGSTDMQYF,TGTGCCAGGAGCTTAGTTGGGAGCACAGATATGCAGTACTTT
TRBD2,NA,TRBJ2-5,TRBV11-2,CASSFRGREETRYF,TGTGCCAGCAGCTTCAGAGGGAGGGAAGAGACCCGGTACTTC
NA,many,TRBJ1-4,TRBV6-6,CASSSRDLNLKKLFF,TGTGCCAGCAGTTCCCGGGACCTAAACCTGAAAAAACTGTTTTTT
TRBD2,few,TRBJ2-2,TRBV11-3,CASSPGTSGREGNTGELFF,TGTGCCAGCAGCCCCGGGACTAGTGGGAGAGAGGGGAACACCGGGGAGCTGTTTTTT